The rows below give T cell receptor beta chains drawn from one sample of a study of tumor and adjacent non-tumor tissue in lung cancer. Each CDR3 protein is one row after TCRdb ran MiXCR on the multiplex PCR reads. The profile shows some 84,000 distinct CDR3 sequences, approximately 57% of them singletons. Sequenced sample: lung tumor tissue. These receptors came from a man between 70 and 80 years old with non-small cell lung cancer. Both conserved end residues are part of each CDR3. A D gene is named only where the DNA matches it firmly. A row's size may be missing; if present it is once, few, many or a size class.

>TRBJ2-4|TRBV29-1|TRBD1|-
TGCAGGGATGCACGGGACAGGGGGAGGAACATTCAGTACTTC
CRDARDRGRNIQYF
>TRBJ2-1|TRBV29-1|-|few
TGCAGCGTTTCGGGTAGCGGAGGGGCCTCTTCCTACAATGAACAGTTCTTC
CSVSGSGGASSYNEQFF
>TRBJ2-3|TRBV6-5|-|-
TGTGCCAGCAGCCTCATGGGTAATAAGGCAGATACGCAGTATTTT
CASSLMGNKADTQYF
>TRBJ2-2|TRBV11-2|-|-
TGTGCCAGCAGCCCACTGGGACCACTCGGGAAACTGTTTTTT
CASSPLGPLGKLFF
>TRBJ2-7|TRBV30|-|-
TGTGCCTGGATGCGTCCGACAGCGTCCTACGAGCAGTACTTC
CAWMRPTASYEQYF
>TRBJ2-1|TRBV11-1|TRBD2|-
TGTGCCAGGAGCTTCGTGGGACAGATTTCTAGCGGGGGGGCGCGTGAGCAGTTATTC
CARSFVGQISSGGAREQLF
>TRBJ2-7|TRBV10-3|TRBD1|many
TGTGCCGGCGGGACAGGGGGCCACGAGCAGTACTTC
CAGGTGGHEQYF
>TRBJ1-1|TRBV7-8|-|-
TGTGCCAGCAGCCCCGGGACGATGAACACTGATGCTTTCTTT
CASSPGTMNTDAFF
>TRBJ2-1|TRBV4-1|TRBD1|many
TGCGCCAGCAGCCAAGTTTACAGGGGGTCGAATGAGCAGTTCTTC
CASSQVYRGSNEQFF
>TRBJ2-7|TRBV4-1|-|-
TGCACCAGCAGCCAAGACCGTGGATGGCGAATGCCGGGATCCTACAAGCAGTACTTC
CTSSQDRGWRMPGSYKQYF
>TRBJ2-7|TRBV11-2|-|-
TGCGCCAGCAGCTTAGATAGGGGGGGTCGCTACGGGCAGTACTTC
CASSLDRGGRYGQYF
>TRBJ2-3|TRBV6-9|TRBD1|-
TGTGCCATCCCCCGGACAGGGACAAGCACAGATACGCAGTATTTT
CAIPRTGTSTDTQYF
>TRBJ2-2|TRBV20-1|-|few
TGCAGTGCTAGCATGGGCAGATCAGCGGAAAACACCGGGGAGCTGTTTTTT
CSASMGRSAENTGELFF
>TRBJ1-4|TRBV29-1|-|-
TGTAACGCCCCAGAGCCGAATAATGAAAAACTGTTTTTT
CNAPEPNNEKLFF
>TRBJ1-5|TRBV19|TRBD1|many
TGTGCCAGTAGGACCCCCGGACAGGGCCCTTTTCAGCCCCAGCATTTT
CASRTPGQGPFQPQHF
>TRBJ1-5|TRBV29-1|TRBD1|-
TGCAGCGTTGGGGACAGACTCATTCAGCCCCATCATTTT
CSVGDRLIQPHHF
>TRBJ1-1|TRBV12-3/TRBV12-4|-|many
TGTGCCAGCAATTCGGGGGGTTTCACTGAAGCTTTCTTT
CASNSGGFTEAFF
>TRBJ1-1|TRBV29-1|-|few
TGCAGCGTTGAGGTTCGGACGGCCTACACTGAAGCTTTCTTT
CSVEVRTAYTEAFF
>TRBJ1-2|TRBV4-1|-|-
TGCGCCGGCAGCCGATACCCCTCGAGCCGGGGCTACACCTTC
CAGSRYPSSRGYTF
>TRBJ2-3|TRBV4-1|-|-
TGCGCCAGCAGCCAAGAGGGCAACGGGGGATATACAGATACGCAGTATTTC
CASSQEGNGGYTDTQYF
>TRBJ2-7|TRBV27|-|few
TGTGCCAGCAGCTTAGATGGGCCTAGGGGCTACGAGCAGTACTTC
CASSLDGPRGYEQYF
>TRBJ2-7|TRBV20-1|-|-
TGCAGTGCCATCGGCCTAGGGACCTACGAGCAGTACTTC
CSAIGLGTYEQYF
>TRBJ2-1|TRBV4-1|-|-
TGCACCAGCAGCCAAGGCAATAACGGGGTGAATGAGCAGTTCTTC
CTSSQGNNGVNEQFF
>TRBJ2-7|TRBV10-3|-|-
TGTGCCATCAGTGAGTCCGGGAAGGGCGAGCAGTACTTC
CAISESGKGEQYF
>TRBJ2-7|TRBV29-1|TRBD2|-
TGCAGCGCCAAGCGGGGAACCTACGAGCAGTACTTC
CSAKRGTYEQYF
>TRBJ2-5|TRBV11-2|-|-
TGTGTCAGCAACCCTATTCAATTGGAGACTCAGTACTTC
CVSNPIQLETQYF
>TRBJ2-6|TRBV11-2|TRBD1|-
TGTGCCAGCAGCTCCCCGAGGGGAATAGGGGGCTCTGGGGCCAACATCCTGAGTTTC
CASSSPRGIGGSGANILSF
>TRBJ2-7|TRBV6-6|-|many
TGTGCCAGCAGAGGGAGAACGTCCTACGAGCAGTACTTC
CASRGRTSYEQYF
>TRBJ2-5|TRBV11-1|-|-
TGCGCCAGCACCCGGGGTGATTCACAAGAAACCCAGTACTTC
CASTRGDSQETQYF
>TRBJ2-3|TRBV10-3|-|-
TGTGTCATCGGAGGATTCGGAACAGATACGCAGTATTTT
CVIGGFGTDTQYF
>TRBJ2-7|TRBV4-1|-|-
TGCGACAGCAGCCTAGATCGGGTAGCGGACTACTACGAGCAGTACTTC
CDSSLDRVADYYEQYF
>TRBJ2-3|TRBV5-6|-|-
TGTGCCAGCAGCTTGGGGACTCCTTATACGCAGTATTTT
CASSLGTPYTQYF
>TRBJ2-7|TRBV28|TRBD1|-
TGTGCCAGCGGACAGGGGAACCAACACTACGTGCAGAACTTC
CASGQGNQHYVQNF
>TRBJ2-1|TRBV5-1|TRBD2|few
TGCGCCAGCAGCTTGGGGGGACTAGGAGGATCCAATGAGCAGTTCTTC
CASSLGGLGGSNEQFF
>TRBJ2-1|TRBV24-1|TRBD2|-
TGTGCCACCAGAGATTTCGGGACTAGCGGGAGTGTGGAGCAGTTCTTC
CATRDFGTSGSVEQFF
>TRBJ2-3|TRBV11-2|TRBD2|-
TGTGTCAGCAGCCCTGGACTAGCGTGGCCCTTGAGCACAGATACGCAGTATTTC
CVSSPGLAWPLSTDTQYF
>TRBJ1-3|TRBV23-1|TRBD1|few
TGCGCCAGCAGTCTCCGACAGGGCAGAAACACCATATATTTT
CASSLRQGRNTIYF
>TRBJ2-7|TRBV29-1|-|-
TGCAGCGTTGAAGGCCCGGGGCACTTTAGCTCCTACGAGCAGTACTTC
CSVEGPGHFSSYEQYF
>TRBJ2-1|TRBV29-1|-|-
TGCGGCGCGCCGGGACTGAACAATAATCAGTTCTTC
CGAPGLNNNQFF
>TRBJ2-2|TRBV12-3/TRBV12-4|-|-
TGTGCCAGCAGTCTCGGAGGTAAGGGAGAGCTGTTTTTT
CASSLGGKGELFF
>TRBJ2-5|TRBV28|TRBD1|few
TGTGACAGCAGTCCCCAATGGACAGGGAAGGAGACCCAGTACTTC
CDSSPQWTGKETQYF
>TRBJ2-2|TRBV7-9|TRBD2|few
TGTGCCAGCAGCGACGGGACTAGCGGAGGGACCGGGGAGCTGTTTTTT
CASSDGTSGGTGELFF
>TRBJ2-1|TRBV28|TRBD2|-
TGTGCCAGCAGTCTAGGGGGCGCGATAGCGGGAGGCCTCTACAATGAGCAGTTCTTC
CASSLGGAIAGGLYNEQFF
>TRBJ2-1|TRBV12-3/TRBV12-4|-|many
TGTGCCAGCAGTTTACAGCTCTACAATGAGCAGTTCTTC
CASSLQLYNEQFF
>TRBJ1-1|TRBV11-1|-|-
TGTGCCGGCATCTTGATCGGGGCCAGGAACACTGGAGCTTTCTTT
CAGILIGARNTGAFF
>TRBJ2-4|TRBV11-2|-|-
TGTGCCAGCAGCTTAGGTCAGGAATTGGCCAAGAACATTCAGTACTTC
CASSLGQELAKNIQYF
>TRBJ1-2|TRBV6-2/TRBV6-3|-|-
TGTACCAGCAGTTACCCGGTGTGTCCCGGCGGCTACACCTTC
CTSSYPVCPGGYTF
>TRBJ2-7|TRBV11-1|-|-
TGTGCCAGCAGTCCAGGTCGAAGCAGGAGCTCCTACGAGCATTACTTC
CASSPGRSRSSYEHYF
>TRBJ2-5|TRBV6-5|-|many
TGTGCCAGCACCCTGGGGGTGGACAGCCAAGAGACCCAGTACTTC
CASTLGVDSQETQYF
>TRBJ1-1|TRBV5-5|-|-
TGTGCCAGCAGTGAATGGGGCAGGGGCGGCACTGAAGCTTTCTTT
CASSEWGRGGTEAFF
>TRBJ2-5|TRBV29-1|TRBD2|many
TGCACCATCCACCTAGCGGGGGGGCCGACGGAGACCCAGTACTTC
CTIHLAGGPTETQYF
>TRBJ2-7|TRBV20-1|-|few
TGCAGTGTTAGCCGGGACGGCCCATACGAGCAGTACTTC
CSVSRDGPYEQYF
>TRBJ2-3|TRBV20-1|TRBD2|-
TGCAGTGCCTCGCGGGCAGCGGGGGTCACAGATACGCAGTATTTT
CSASRAAGVTDTQYF
>TRBJ2-3|TRBV20-1|-|many
TGCAGTCCTGGCTCCACAGATACGCAGTATTTT
CSPGSTDTQYF